One sample yielded the 24 T cell receptor beta chains listed below, sequenced in a study of graft-versus-host responses after intestinal transplantation. Here immunoSEQ multiplex PCR was the method, and the copy in TCRdb shows in-frame clones only, minus some. The sample gives roughly 100,000 clones, about nine tenths of which show up once; more than 0.15% is in the top ten. These receptors have no known antigen. The sequenced sample was unstimulated CD4+ T cells sorted from spleen or lymph node cells, obtained before transplant. Receptor source: a human donor who was the organ donor for an intestinal transplant.

This rearrangement joins TRBV7-3 to TRBJ2-7; tentatively, D is TRBD2 (5 bases). Looked up from germline, CDR1 is SGHTA and CDR2 is FQGTGA. The V end was cut by 0 bases, the J end by 6 bases, with 9 bases between. The CDR3 runs 13 residues. CDR3 bases: TGTGCCAGCAGCTTAACCCCCGGGGTCGAGCAGTACTTC. Amino acids: CASSLTPGVEQYF.

This clone has a single count. The chain combines TRBV4-1 with TRBJ2-7; D is unresolved. The CDR3 spans 13 residues. Trimming took off 4 bases at V and 2 bases at J, with 9 bases between the two ends. Germline CDR1 MGHRA, CDR2 YSYEKL. The CDR3 sequence: CASSLARAYEQYF. The CDR3 nucleotides are TGCGCCAGCAGCCTCGCTAGAGCCTACGAGCAGTACTTC.

The chain couples TRBV4-3 to TRBJ2-3; D is possibly TRBD2 (6 bases). The CDR3 length is 16 residues. V lost 4 bases and J 5 bases, leaving 19 bases between the germline ends. Germline assignment: CDR1 LGHNA and CDR2 YSLEER. Here the CDR3 reads CASSPDRDFFRDTQYF. Written as DNA, the CDR3 is TGCGCCAGCAGCCCAGACCGGGACTTTTTCCGAGATACGCAGTATTTT.

This clone appeared a single time. This chain joins TRBV10-1 and TRBJ1-5; 7 nucleotides agree with TRBD1. The CDR3 loop spans 17 amino acids. Germline lookup yields CDR1 WNHNN and CDR2 SYGVQD (reference sequence). V trimming: 2 bases; J trimming: 5 bases; junction bases outside the gene matches: 12. The CDR3 bases are TGCGCCAGCAGTGAGAGGGGGCTACAGGGCGCCTATCAGCCCCAGCATTTT. Translation: CASSERGLQGAYQPQHF.

V and J are TRBV19 and TRBJ1-5, with 7 positions matching TRBD1. The V segment lost 6 bases and the J segment 2 bases; nucleotides outside the gene matches: 4. This CDR3 region has 14 residues. In germline, CDR1 is LNHDA, CDR2 SQIVND (reference sequence). The CDR3 region has the DNA TGTGCCAGTAGGAGAACAGGGGGCAATCAGCCCCAGCATTTT. Protein: CASRRTGGNQPQHF.

J is TRBJ2-3 and V is TRBV20-1; D is ambiguous. CDR3 length: 11 amino acids. Germline values: CDR1 DFQATT, CDR2 SNEGSKA (reference sequence). The DNA of the CDR3 is TGCAGGGCCCAGTTCCCAGATACGCAGTATTTT. It yields the protein CRAQFPDTQYF.

The gene calls are TRBV14 and TRBJ2-7; 8 bases map to TRBD1. The germline V gene has CDR1 SGHDN and CDR2 FVKESK. Trimming at V came to 8 bases and at J to 0 bases, leaving 3 bases not matched to a gene. The CDR3 is 13 residues long. The CDR3 spells CASSGQVSYEQYF. CDR3 nucleotide sequence: TGTGCCAGCTCGGGACAGGTCTCCTACGAGCAGTACTTC. The whole variable domain, filled in from reference TRBV14 and TRBJ2-7, reads EAGVTQFPSHSVIEKGQTVTLRCDPISGHDNLYWYRRVMGKEIKFLLHFVKESKQDESGMPNNRFLAERTGGTYSTLKVQPAELEDSGVYFCASSGQVSYEQYFGPGTRLTVT.

This chain uses TRBV4-2 with TRBJ2-2, with 11 bases fitting TRBD1. The trim removed 6 bases at V and 4 bases at J, leaving 7 bases unmatched. CDR3 size: 16 residues. Per the germline V gene, CDR1 is LGHNA and CDR2 is YNFKEQ. CDR3 DNA sequence: TGTGCCAGCAGGCGACCGGGACAGGGGGTCACCGGGGAGCTGTTTTTT. Amino acid sequence: CASRRPGQGVTGELFF.

This clone is a singleton in its sample. CDR3 protein: CASSQRIGSDTQYF. The CDR3 DNA sequence: TGCGCCAGCAGCCAAAGGATCGGGTCGGATACGCAGTATTTT. V and J are TRBV4-3 and TRBJ2-3; D gene unclear. The CDR3 spans 14 residues. Trimming left V 2 bases short and J 6 bases short, with 12 bases between. Germline V gene lookup returns CDR1 LGHNA and CDR2 YSLEER.

The V call is TRBV4-1, the J call TRBJ1-1, with D uncertain. V was clipped by 0 bases and J by 2 bases, with 19 bases between them. There are 18 residues in the CDR3. Germline V gives CDR1 MGHRA, CDR2 YSYEKL. The CDR3 DNA reads TGCGCCAGCAGCCAAGATCCGGGATCGACGGACGCAAACACTGAAGCTTTCTTT. Its translation is CASSQDPGSTDANTEAFF.

The chain recombines TRBV7-3 with TRBJ2-1; 9 nucleotides agree with TRBD2. The junction had 9 bases not matched to a gene; V was cut back by 0 bases and J by 0 bases. The germline V gene has CDR1 SGHTA and CDR2 FQGTGA. This CDR3 region has 19 residues. The CDR3 nucleotides are TGTGCCAGCAGCTTAACTGGGCGGGGGGGCAGGAGCTCCTACAATGAGCAGTTCTTC. Translated, it gives CASSLTGRGGRSSYNEQFF.

This clone appeared once. The chain is built from TRBV7-2 and TRBJ1-1, with 7 bases that match TRBD1. This CDR3 spans 15 amino acids. J was trimmed by 0 bases and V by 5 bases; bases with no gene match: 6. The germline V gene encodes CDR1 SGHTA and CDR2 FQGNSA. DNA for the CDR3: TGTGCCAGCAGCCGTGCAGGGGGGCTGAACACTGAAGCTTTCTTT. This encodes CASSRAGGLNTEAFF.

The chain uses TRBV2 and TRBJ2-7, with D possibly matching TRBD1 (6 bases). The germline CDR1 and CDR2 sequences are SNHLY and FYNNEI. The CDR3 is 14 amino acids. V was cut by 8 bases and J by 0 bases, with 14 bases left in between. The CDR3 loop is CASEHMDSSYEQYF. DNA of the CDR3: TGTGCCAGCGAACACATGGACAGCTCCTACGAGCAGTACTTC.

This chain joins TRBV4-3 and TRBJ1-5; unclear D gene. The CDR3 runs 15 residues. Trimming took off 0 bases at V and 5 bases at J, with 11 bases between the two ends. Germline V gene lookup returns CDR1 LGHNA and CDR2 YSLEER. The CDR3 sequence is CASSQDGGFDQPQHF. The CDR3 DNA reads TGCGCCAGCAGCCAAGATGGCGGTTTCGATCAGCCCCAGCATTTT.

V gene TRBV7-6 combines with J gene TRBJ1-1; D may be TRBD1 (5 bases). The V end was cut by 5 bases, the J end by 10 bases, with 14 bases between. Germline CDR1 is SGHVS and CDR2 is FNYEAQ. The CDR3 totals 12 residues. The CDR3 coding sequence is TGTGCCAGCAGCCCTCGGGGAGGGACAGCTTTCTTT. Its protein is CASSPRGGTAFF. The variable domain in full, with the rest retrieved from reference TRBV7-6 and TRBJ1-1, is GAGVSQSPRYKVTKRGQDVALRCDPISGHVSLYWYRQALGQGPEFLTYFNYEAQQDKSGLPNDRFSAERPEGSISTLTIQRTEQRDSAMYRCASSPRGGTAFFGQGTRLTVV.

The rearrangement links TRBV5-1 to TRBJ2-1, with 8 nucleotides matching TRBD1. V shed 6 bases, J shed 15 bases, and the junction held 8 bases outside the gene matches. This CDR3 has 11 residues. Germline CDR1 and CDR2: SGHRS and YFSETQ. CDR3: CASMSGGATFF. The CDR3 DNA reads as TGCGCCAGCATGTCAGGGGGCGCGACGTTCTTC.

This clone was observed a single time. V gene TRBV25-1 combines with J gene TRBJ2-5; 8 positions match TRBD1. The J call may be faulty, since TRBJ2-7 better matches the DNA end. Germline V lookup: CDR1 MGHDK, CDR2 SYGVNS. CDR3 size: 12 residues. The CDR3 protein is CASSTGGYEQYF. CDR3 coding DNA: TGTGCCAGCAGTACAGGGGGATACGAGCAGTACTTC.

The chain employs TRBV7-9 and TRBJ2-1; maybe TRBD1 (6 bases). V was clipped by 5 bases and J by 4 bases, with 27 bases between them. CDR3 length: 19 residues. Germline CDR1 is SEHNR and CDR2 is FQNEAQ (reference sequence). Here the CDR3 DNA reads TGTGCCAGCAGCCGACACCCCCGAATGGCAGGGGCCACATACAATGAGCAGTTCTTC. This gives the protein CASSRHPRMAGATYNEQFF.

The chain uses TRBV7-3 and TRBJ2-7; no clear D gene. The CDR3 has 14 amino acids. From germline, CDR1 is SGHTA and CDR2 FQGTGA. Trimming removed 1 base from V and 1 base from J, with 8 bases in between. The CDR3 protein is CASSLSPTSYEQYF. The CDR3 DNA reads TGTGCCAGCAGCTTAAGCCCAACATCCTACGAGCAGTACTTC.

V gene TRBV7-2 combines with J gene TRBJ1-3; tentative D call: TRBD1 (6 bases). The germline gives CDR1 SGHTA, CDR2 FQGNSA. V was cut by 0 bases and J by 5 bases, with 8 bases left in between. The CDR3 extends over 14 amino acids. The CDR3 sequence: CASSLAQGRNTIYF. In DNA form, the CDR3 reads TGTGCCAGCAGCTTAGCCCAGGGGAGAAACACCATATATTTT. Combining the CDR3 with reference TRBV7-2 and TRBJ1-3 gives the whole variable domain GAGVSQSPSNKVTEKGKDVELRCDPISGHTALYWYRQSLGQGLEFLIYFQGNSAPDKSGLPSDRFSAERTGGSVSTLTIQRTQQEDSAVYLCASSLAQGRNTIYFGEGSWLTVV.

V usage is TRBV4-1 and J usage is TRBJ2-6, with a tentative D call TRBD2 (5 bases). The V end lost 0 bases, the J end lost 1 base, and 7 bases lay between the germline ends. Germline V lookup: CDR1 MGHRA, CDR2 YSYEKL. The CDR3 sequence is 16 residues long. The CDR3 region has the DNA TGCGCCAGCAGCCAAGAGGAGGTTTCTGGGGCCAACGTCCTGACTTTC. Translating it yields CASSQEEVSGANVLTF.

The V gene is TRBV6-5, the J gene TRBJ1-1; a weak D match, TRBD1 (6 bases). The CDR3 is 16 residues long. The V gene's germline CDR1 is MNHEY and CDR2 SVGAGI. V gave up 2 bases and J gave up 3 bases, with 16 bases separating them. The CDR3 sequence: CASSYSVARTDTEAFF. The DNA of the CDR3 is TGTGCCAGCAGTTACAGTGTTGCCCGGACAGACACTGAAGCTTTCTTT.

As DNA, the CDR3 is TGTGCCAGCTCACCAACCAGGGGGCACGGGGGCGAGCAGTACTTC. This codes for CASSPTRGHGGEQYF. This chain links TRBV18 with TRBJ2-7; 8 positions agree with TRBD1. The CDR3 consists of 15 residues. The germline CDR1 and CDR2 sequences are KGHSH and LQKENI. Losses at the gene ends were 2 bases for V and 6 bases for J; bases not matched to a gene: 9.

The chain uses TRBV4-2 and TRBJ2-7, with 8 bases that match TRBD1. This CDR3 has 15 amino acids. The trim removed 3 bases at V and 1 base at J, leaving 5 bases unmatched. Germline lookup yields CDR1 LGHNA and CDR2 YNFKEQ. The CDR3 nucleotides read TGTGCCAGCAGCCATGTACGGGACAGGTCCTACGAGCAGTACTTC. Translation gives CASSHVRDRSYEQYF.